The 32 T cell receptor beta chains below all came from one sample that was sequenced in a study of beta chain features in type 1 diabetes. Expressed TCRB transcripts were sequenced, since all the RNA that had been isolated was reverse transcribed. The assay was immunoSEQ multiplex PCR, and TCRdb's table has in-frame clones only and misses some. The repertoire consists of about 650,000 clones, with under 15% occurring once and the leading ten covering more than 0.1%. No antigen is known for these receptors. Study outcomes and limitations: Significant though moderate, a shortening of TCRB CDR3s appeared in all four CD4+ subsets of Type 1 diabetes patients.

The source material was naive CD4+ T cells from blood. These receptors all stem from a man under 40 with type 1 diabetes.

This chain joins TRBV7-2 and TRBJ1-5; maybe TRBD1 (6 bases). Germline loops: CDR1 SGHTA, CDR2 FQGNSA. Between the trimmed V and J ends, which lost 2 bases and 0 bases, there was a span of 8 bases. The CDR3 spans 15 residues. The CDR3 DNA is TGTGCCAGCAGCTTAACAGGGCATAGCAATCAGCCCCAGCATTTT. It codes for CASSLTGHSNQPQHF.

The chain couples TRBV23-1 to TRBJ2-7, with D unclear. TRBV23-1 is annotated as an ORF whose role is uncertain. The CDR3 totals 14 residues. Trimming stripped 8 bases from V and 5 bases from J, with 19 bases between. CDR3 amino acids: CASAPGPPVNEQYF. CDR3 DNA sequence: TGCGCCAGCGCCCCCGGGCCGCCGGTCAACGAGCAGTACTTC.

This clone was seen more than once but under ten times. The chain employs TRBV29-1 and TRBJ2-7; D is ambiguous. CDR1 and CDR2 from the germline V gene are SQVTM and ANQGSEA. Trimming took 4 bases from V and 0 from J, leaving 13 bases between them. CDR3 length equals 14 residues. CDR3 DNA: TGCAGCGTTGGAGGTAGGAGTAGCTCCTACGAGCAGTACTTC. This translates into CSVGGRSSSYEQYF.

J is TRBJ2-2 and V is TRBV4-3; tentative D call: TRBD1 (6 bases). The V gene lost 0 bases and the J gene lost 4 bases, with 9 bases spanning the gap. Germline V lookup: CDR1 LGHNA, CDR2 YSLEER. The CDR3 is made up of 15 amino acids. The CDR3 DNA is TGCGCCAGCAGCCAAGAGGGACACCTCACCGGGGAGCTGTTTTTT. Translating gives CASSQEGHLTGELFF.

This clone was seen more than once but under ten times. One end of the junction fails to match germline, which may point to a read error. This chain uses TRBV29-1 with TRBJ2-3; D may be TRBD1 (6 bases). Germline-derived CDR1 and CDR2 are SQVTM and ANQGSEA. CDR3 length: 8 amino acids. The CDR3 sequence: CSVEGTTF. CDR3 DNA: TGCAGCGTTGAGGGGACAACTTTT.

The V call is TRBV6-6, the J call TRBJ1-1; 7 bases map to TRBD1. The trim removed 7 bases at V and 1 base at J, leaving 12 bases unmatched. Germline V gene lookup returns CDR1 MNHNY and CDR2 SVGAGI (reference sequence). CDR3 size: 16 residues. CDR3 protein: CASTSPRTGTNTEAFF. For the CDR3, the DNA is TGTGCCAGCACCTCCCCGAGGACAGGAACGAACACTGAAGCTTTCTTT.

V and J are TRBV27 and TRBJ2-3; a possible D gene is TRBD1 (7 bases). V lost 3 bases to trimming and J lost 2 bases, with 18 bases between them. This CDR3 spans 17 amino acids. Germline CDR1 MNHEY, CDR2 SMNVEV (reference sequence). In nucleotides, the CDR3 is TGTGCCAGCAGTTTGGGGCTGACAGGGACTTACACAGATACGCAGTATTTT. It specifies CASSLGLTGTYTDTQYF.

A few counts support this clone. This rearrangement joins TRBV4-3 to TRBJ1-5; D call uncertain. This CDR3 comprises 15 residues. Per the germline V gene, CDR1 is LGHNA and CDR2 is YSLEER. The ends were cut back, 0 bases at V and 7 bases at J, with 13 bases in the middle. This chain's CDR3 is CASSQEAGGAQPQHF. DNA of the CDR3: TGCGCCAGCAGCCAAGAGGCGGGCGGCGCCCAGCCCCAGCATTTT.

This clone was seen more than once but under ten times. The J gene is TRBJ2-7, the V gene TRBV2; possibly TRBD1 for D (6 bases). Trimming took off 7 bases at V and 3 bases at J, with 16 bases between the two ends. The CDR3 runs 14 residues. Germline V lookup: CDR1 SNHLY, CDR2 FYNNEI. CDR3 protein: CASILDSANYEQYF. The CDR3, as DNA: TGTGCCAGCATCCTGGACAGCGCGAACTACGAGCAGTACTTC.

The chain uses TRBV29-1 and TRBJ1-5, with 7 bases matching TRBD1. The CDR3 contains 13 residues. Germline V lookup: CDR1 SQVTM, CDR2 ANQGSEA. Trimming took 7 bases from V and 5 from J; bases not matched to a gene: 8. CDR3 sequence reads: CSASDRADQPQHF. CDR3 in DNA: TGCAGCGCCTCCGACAGGGCCGATCAGCCCCAGCATTTT.

The chain carries TRBV7-9 and TRBJ2-1; D ambiguous. Germline CDR1 SEHNR, CDR2 FQNEAQ (reference sequence). There are 14 residues in the CDR3. V dropped 4 bases and J dropped 4 bases, with 11 bases sitting between them. CDR3 region: CASSSRGEYNEQFF. CDR3 nucleotides: TGTGCCAGCAGCTCTCGTGGCGAGTACAATGAGCAGTTCTTC.

This clone has only a few counts. This chain links TRBV5-1 with TRBJ2-5; the match to TRBD2 covers 7 bases. The length of the CDR3 is 15 residues. Germline V gives CDR1 SGHRS, CDR2 YFSETQ. V gave up 0 bases and J gave up 1 base; unmatched junction bases: 3. CDR3 in amino acids: CASSLVLAVQETQYF. CDR3 DNA sequence: TGCGCCAGCAGCTTGGTGCTAGCGGTCCAAGAGACCCAGTACTTC.

J is TRBJ2-1 and V is TRBV2; D call uncertain. Trimming left V 6 bases short and J 3 bases short, with 15 bases between. The CDR3 extends over 15 amino acids. CDR1 is SNHLY and CDR2 is FYNNEI in the germline V gene. Written as DNA, the CDR3 is TGTGCCAGCAGAGGATCTAGTCCACACTACAATGAGCAGTTCTTC. Translation: CASRGSSPHYNEQFF. The variable domain in full, completed from reference TRBV2 and TRBJ2-1, reads EPEVTQTPSHQVTQMGQEVILRCVPISNHLYFYWYRQILGQKVEFLVSFYNNEISEKSEIFDDQFSVERPDGSNFTLKIRSTKLEDSAMYFCASRGSSPHYNEQFFGPGTRLTVL.

The table lists this clone with a few counts. Written as DNA, the CDR3 is TGTGCCAGCAGCTTAGTGGGACTAGCACTGGCCCTCGCAGATACGCAGTATTTT. Protein: CASSLVGLALALADTQYF. V gene TRBV7-2 combines with J gene TRBJ2-3, with 9 bases matching TRBD2. The J segment lost 4 bases and the V segment lost 1 base, leaving 12 bases of the junction unmatched. Germline loops: CDR1 SGHTA, CDR2 FQGNSA. The CDR3 loop spans 18 amino acids.

This clone was counted a few times. V gene TRBV12-5 combines with J gene TRBJ1-2; 8 bases match TRBD1. V dropped 0 bases and J dropped 4; count of bases not matched to a gene: 7. CDR1 is LGHNT, CDR2 FRNRAP, per germline. The CDR3 runs 16 residues. CDR3 amino acids: CASGLVQRTGFYGYTF. The CDR3 DNA reads as TGTGCTAGTGGTTTGGTACAGAGGACAGGGTTCTATGGCTACACCTTC.

This clone was detected a few times. The rearrangement uses TRBV11-3 and TRBJ2-1; D gene uncertain. V lost 3 bases and J lost 0, with 9 bases in between. The CDR3 is 15 amino acids. Germline CDR1 reads SGHNT; CDR2 reads YENEEA. CDR3 nucleotides: TGTGCCAGCAGCTTCACAGAGAACTCCTACAATGAGCAGTTCTTC. It encodes CASSFTENSYNEQFF. Together with reference TRBV11-3 and TRBJ2-1, the CDR3 gives the full variable domain: EAGVVQSPRYKIIEKKQPVAFWCNPISGHNTLYWYLQNLGQGPELLIRYENEEAVDDSQLPKDRFSAERLKGVDSTLKIQPAELGDSAVYLCASSFTENSYNEQFFGPGTRLTVL.

In this sample, this clone turned up a few times. This sequence joins TRBV15 and TRBJ2-5; D remains ambiguous. CDR1 is LNHNV and CDR2 is YYDKDF in the germline V gene (reference sequence). Between the trimmed V and J ends, which lost 0 bases and 3 bases, there was a span of 8 bases. The CDR3 covers 14 residues. This chain's CDR3 is CATSRDTGEETQYF. For the CDR3, the DNA is TGTGCCACCAGCAGAGATACTGGCGAAGAGACCCAGTACTTC.

The CDR3 DNA is TGTGCCAGCAGCTTTCAGGGGGAAAGACAGCCCCAGCATTTT. Amino acid sequence: CASSFQGERQPQHF. V usage is TRBV7-2 and J usage is TRBJ1-5; 7 bases align to TRBD1. The CDR3 is 14 residues long. With V trimmed by 3 bases and J by 7 bases, 6 bases remained unmatched. Germline V gives CDR1 SGHTA, CDR2 FQGNSA.

This clone was recorded a few times. In DNA, the CDR3 is TGTGCCAGCCGACAGGGGAGCTCCTATAATTCACCCCTCCACTTT. It codes for CASRQGSSYNSPLHF. This chain connects TRBV19 to TRBJ1-6; TRBD1 matches at 8 bases. Germline values: CDR1 LNHDA, CDR2 SQIVND (reference sequence). V lost 9 bases to trimming and J lost 0 bases; unmatched junction nucleotides: 4. The CDR3 has 15 residues.

This clone came up a few times. This chain connects TRBV5-4 to TRBJ2-1; D is perhaps TRBD2 (5 bases). This CDR3 contains 15 residues. Germline assignment: CDR1 SGHNT and CDR2 YYREEE (reference sequence). V lost 7 bases and J lost 6, with 20 bases in between. For the CDR3, the DNA is TGTGCCAGCCAGCTCCTAGCAGGACCCAGCAATGAGCAGTTCTTC. Its translation: CASQLLAGPSNEQFF.

This chain joins TRBV29-1 and TRBJ2-7; D remains unclear. Trimming removed 1 base at V and 0 bases at J, with 10 bases between. The germline gives CDR1 SQVTM, CDR2 ANQGSEA. The CDR3 runs 14 residues. The CDR3 DNA reads as TGCAGCGTTGAAGTCCAAGCAAGCTCCTACGAGCAGTACTTC. It codes for CSVEVQASSYEQYF.

The table lists this clone with a few counts. This rearrangement joins TRBV7-2 to TRBJ2-1, with 9 bases identical to TRBD1. Germline V lookup: CDR1 SGHTA, CDR2 FQGNSA. The CDR3 is 17 amino acids. Unmatched junction bases numbered 12, after V lost 1 base and J lost 8 bases. For the CDR3, the DNA is TGTGCCAGCAGCTTAGTCCCCCGGGACAGGGAAAAAGATGAGCAGTTCTTC. This encodes CASSLVPRDREKDEQFF.

This clone was observed a few times. The chain carries TRBV23-1 and TRBJ2-7, with TRBD1 identical over 10 bases. TRBV23-1 carries the ORF label, with uncertain function. There are 19 residues in the CDR3. V shed 3 bases, J shed 4 bases, and the junction held 18 bases outside the gene matches. The DNA of the CDR3 is TGCGCCAGCAGTCACCGATATCTCCCCTCGACAGGGGGCGGGTACGAGCAGTACTTC. Protein product: CASSHRYLPSTGGGYEQYF.

This clone was seen only a few times. The rearrangement uses TRBV11-2 and TRBJ2-3; no definite D call. Trimming removed 2 bases from V and 4 bases from J, with 10 bases in between. CDR3 length: 14 residues. In germline, CDR1 is SGHAT, CDR2 FQNNGV. CDR3 DNA: TGTGCCAGCAGCTTAATTCGAAAGGCAGATACGCAGTATTTT. This gives the protein CASSLIRKADTQYF.

The chain employs TRBV2 and TRBJ2-5; weak D call: TRBD1 (5 bases). V was cut by 10 bases and J by 5 bases, with 11 bases left in between. This CDR3 is 11 amino acids long. CDR1 is SNHLY, CDR2 FYNNEI, per germline. The CDR3 DNA follows: TGTGCCATTATTTCAGGGGAGACCCAGTACTTC. As protein: CAIISGETQYF.

The table lists this clone with a few counts. The chain couples TRBV5-8 to TRBJ2-7; possibly TRBD1 or TRBD2 for D (5 bases each). Per the germline V gene, CDR1 is SGHTS and CDR2 is YDEGEE. The CDR3 covers 15 residues. Deletions cut 4 bases from V and 0 bases from J, with 14 bases between. Here the CDR3 DNA reads TGTGCCAGCAGCAGCCCCGGGACCCCCTCCTACGAGCAGTACTTC. It yields the protein CASSSPGTPSYEQYF.

This clone was detected only a few times. V and J are TRBV4-3 and TRBJ1-5; maybe TRBD1 (6 bases). This CDR3 has 16 amino acids. Trimming removed 4 bases from V and 2 bases from J, with 15 bases in between. CDR1 is LGHNA and CDR2 is YSLEER in the germline V gene. CDR3 sequence (DNA): TGCGCCAGCAGCCCAGGAACAGGGTATGGCAATCAGCCCCAGCATTTT. Its translation: CASSPGTGYGNQPQHF.

This clone has only a few counts. This chain connects TRBV29-1 to TRBJ2-1; maybe TRBD2 (6 bases). This CDR3 comprises 13 residues. The germline V and J ends were trimmed by 2 bases and 8 bases, with 13 bases remaining between them. Per germline, CDR1 SQVTM and CDR2 ANQGSEA. DNA of the CDR3: TGCAGCGTTGAACCCCCAGGAGGGGATGAGCAGTTCTTC. Its translation is CSVEPPGGDEQFF.

This clone was seen a few times. The chain employs TRBV7-6 and TRBJ2-7; 7 nucleotides line up with TRBD1. V was clipped by 5 bases and J by 2 bases; unmatched bases: 9. The CDR3 contains 15 residues. CDR1 is SGHVS and CDR2 is FNYEAQ in the germline V gene. This CDR3 is CASSQGQAVAYEQYF. CDR3 DNA: TGTGCCAGCAGCCAAGGACAGGCTGTAGCCTACGAGCAGTACTTC.

This clone has just a few counts. The V gene is TRBV4-1, the J gene TRBJ2-1; 9 nucleotides align to TRBD2. Germline CDR1 reads MGHRA; CDR2 reads YSYEKL. This CDR3 spans 17 amino acids. V lost 2 bases to trimming and J lost 4 bases; unmatched junction nucleotides: 9. Here the CDR3 DNA reads TGCGCCAGCAGCCAACGTGCCCTAGCGGGGATATACAATGAGCAGTTCTTC. Its protein product is CASSQRALAGIYNEQFF.

The chain joins TRBV19 to TRBJ1-2, with D perhaps matching TRBD1 (5 bases). CDR1 LNHDA and CDR2 SQIVND come from the germline V gene (reference sequence). CDR3 length: 15 residues. V lost 7 bases to trimming and J lost 0 bases, with 15 bases between them. The CDR3 sequence is CASTVMDTTNYGYTF. The CDR3 nucleotides are TGTGCCAGTACTGTGATGGACACAACTAACTATGGCTACACCTTC.

This clone was detected only a few times. The rearrangement links TRBV6-1 to TRBJ2-1; 8 positions match TRBD1. The V gene's germline CDR1 is MNHNS and CDR2 SASEGT. The length of the CDR3 is 15 residues. Losses at the gene ends were 6 bases for V and 6 bases for J; bases not matched to a gene: 10. The CDR3 bases are TGTGCCAGCAGGATAGGACAGGGATTCCCCAATGAGCAGTTCTTC. It translates to CASRIGQGFPNEQFF.